These 18 T cell receptor beta chains originate from one sample sequenced in a study of T-cell memory formation after mild COVID-19. MiXCR, applied by TCRdb to the 5' RACE reads, yields one record per CDR3 protein. The data contain 170,000 or so distinct CDR3 sequences, over 20% of them singletons. The material sequenced was PBMCs or a T cell subset sorted from them (not recorded which). These receptors were taken from an adult woman who had mild COVID-19 (a few samples of this study predate the infection). Cell type and time point are not known.

The chain combines TRBV6-2 or TRBV6-3 with TRBJ1-1; D is unclear. V lost 6 bases and J lost 6, with 14 bases in between. Germline loops: CDR1 MNHEY, CDR2 SVGEGT. The CDR3 has 13 amino acids. The chain's CDR3 is CASSPRIRAEAFF. CDR3 coding DNA: TGTGCCAGCAGCCCCAGGATTCGCGCTGAAGCTTTCTTT.

This clonotype was picked up a small number of times. V usage is TRBV20-1 and J usage is TRBJ2-1, with 8 bases fitting TRBD2. V gave up 5 bases and J gave up 10 bases; unmatched junction bases: 7. The V gene's germline CDR1 is DFQATT and CDR2 SNEGSKA (reference sequence). CDR3 length: 12 residues. Here the CDR3 reads CSAWTSLYEQFF. As DNA, the CDR3 is TGCAGTGCTTGGACTAGCCTCTACGAGCAGTTCTTC.

The rearrangement uses TRBV28 and TRBJ2-1, with 7 positions matching TRBD1. This CDR3 has 17 residues. The germline V gene has CDR1 MDHEN and CDR2 SYDVKM. V was clipped by 6 bases and J by 4 bases; unmatched bases: 15. CDR3 region: CASSPLHGDSLYNEQFF. CDR3 in DNA: TGTGCCAGCAGCCCCCTACACGGGGACAGTTTATACAATGAGCAGTTCTTC.

V is TRBV4-1 and J is TRBJ2-3; D gene unclear. Per germline, CDR1 MGHRA and CDR2 YSYEKL. Trimming took 0 bases from V and 2 from J, leaving 9 bases between them. This CDR3 is built from 15 residues. CDR3 bases: TGCGCCAGCAGCCAAGACACCCAGTTCACAGATACGCAGTATTTT. Translation gives CASSQDTQFTDTQYF.

This chain links TRBV13 with TRBJ2-3, with 10 bases identical to TRBD2. CDR1 and CDR2 from the germline V gene are PRHDT and FYEKMQ (reference sequence). V lost 4 bases to trimming and J lost 6 bases; unmatched junction nucleotides: 4. The CDR3 consists of 14 residues. The CDR3 spells CASSSLAGADTQYF. The CDR3 DNA is TGTGCCAGCAGCTCTCTAGCGGGGGCGGATACGCAGTATTTT. The whole variable domain, remainder taken from reference TRBV13 and TRBJ2-3, is AAGVIQSPRHLIKEKRETATLKCYPIPRHDTVYWYQQGPGQDPQFLISFYEKMQSDKGSIPDRFSAQQFSDYHSELNMSSLELGDSALYFCASSSLAGADTQYFGPGTRLTVL.

The rearrangement links TRBV6-4 to TRBJ2-3; 10 bases are a match to TRBD2. V lost 6 bases, J lost 4 bases, and 13 bases stayed unmatched. Germline V gene data show CDR1 as MRHNA and CDR2 as SNTAGT. This CDR3 comprises 17 residues. CDR3 nucleotide sequence: TGTGCCAGCAGCCTTGAAAGAGCGGGGGGGCCATCAGATACGCAGTATTTT. The encoded protein is CASSLERAGGPSDTQYF.

The chain couples TRBV7-2 to TRBJ1-1, with 7 bases that match TRBD1. V lost 3 bases to trimming and J lost 7 bases; unmatched junction nucleotides: 8. The V gene's germline CDR1 is SGHTA and CDR2 FQGNSA. This CDR3 comprises 14 residues. The CDR3: CASSFRGFNGEAFF. CDR3 sequence (DNA): TGTGCCAGCAGCTTCAGGGGGTTTAATGGTGAAGCTTTCTTT.

This clonotype was seen a few times. The J gene is TRBJ1-1, the V gene TRBV7-9, with no clear D. The CDR3 consists of 13 residues. Trimming pared 11 bases from V and 0 bases from J, leaving 13 bases between. Germline CDR1 reads SEHNR; CDR2 reads FQNEAQ (reference sequence). The CDR3 protein is CASLTVMNTEAFF. The CDR3, as DNA: TGTGCCTCACTTACGGTCATGAACACTGAAGCTTTCTTT.

V gene TRBV4-2 combines with J gene TRBJ2-5; TRBD2 aligns across 12 bases. The CDR3 spans 15 residues. V trimming: 2 bases; J trimming: 2 bases; junction bases outside the gene matches: 0. Germline CDR1 reads LGHNA; CDR2 reads YNFKEQ. The CDR3 region is CASSQTSGGQETQYF. CDR3 nucleotides: TGTGCCAGCAGCCAAACTAGCGGGGGGCAAGAGACCCAGTACTTC.

V is TRBV20-1 and J is TRBJ1-2; the D is unclear. Trimming left V 0 bases short and J 0 bases short, with 5 bases between. This CDR3 contains 13 residues. From germline, CDR1 is DFQATT and CDR2 SNEGSKA (reference sequence). The CDR3 DNA sequence: TGCAGTGCTAGAGATACAACTAACTATGGCTACACCTTC. Amino acids: CSARDTTNYGYTF.

This chain links TRBV10-3 with TRBJ2-7, with 7 bases matching TRBD2. Looked up from germline, CDR1 is ENHRY and CDR2 is SYGVKD. The CDR3 totals 22 residues. With 1 base clipped from V and 1 base from J, the junction kept 25 bases outside the gene matches. CDR3 DNA: TGTGCCATCAGTGAGTTTGGGGTTGCTCGGCGGGAGAAGGCTCTTGGGTCCTACGAGCAGTACTTC. Protein product: CAISEFGVARREKALGSYEQYF.

This clonotype was observed a few times. The V call is TRBV13, the J call TRBJ2-1, with D perhaps matching TRBD2 (5 bases). V shed 1 base and J shed 0 bases, with 16 bases lying between them. The CDR3 contains 18 residues. The germline gives CDR1 PRHDT, CDR2 FYEKMQ (reference sequence). CDR3 protein: CASSLVNSARSSYNEQFF. The CDR3 region has the DNA TGTGCCAGCAGCTTAGTTAATAGCGCCCGGAGCTCCTACAATGAGCAGTTCTTC.

This clonotype was detected only a few times. This chain connects TRBV29-1 to TRBJ1-5; D remains unclear. The CDR3 is made up of 12 amino acids. CDR1 SQVTM and CDR2 ANQGSEA come from the germline V gene. The CDR3 spells CIPHQRDQPQHF. The CDR3 nucleotides are TGCATCCCCCACCAGAGGGATCAGCCCCAGCATTTT. Looking up the rest from reference TRBV29-1 and TRBJ1-5 gives the full variable domain: SAVISQKPSRDICQRGTSLTIQCQVDSQVTMMFWYRQQPGQSLTLIATANQGSEATYESGFVIDKFPISRPNLTFSTLTVSNMSPEDSSIYLCIPHQRDQPQHFGDGTRLSIL.

The chain has TRBV6-1 and TRBJ2-1; D might be TRBD2 (6 bases). Germline values: CDR1 MNHNS, CDR2 SASEGT. The CDR3 loop spans 16 amino acids. The germline V and J ends were trimmed by 1 base and 2 bases, with 12 bases remaining between them. The CDR3 DNA follows: TGTGCCAGCAGTGAAGATCCTAGACTAGCCTACAATGAGCAGTTCTTC. The encoded protein is CASSEDPRLAYNEQFF.

This sequence joins TRBV6-2 or TRBV6-3 and TRBJ1-1, with 12 bases matching TRBD1. CDR1 is MNHEY and CDR2 is SVGEGT in the germline V gene. V lost 6 bases and J lost 1; bases outside the gene matches: 6. This CDR3 comprises 16 residues. Here the CDR3 reads CASSYPGQGANTEAFF. The CDR3 DNA reads as TGTGCCAGCAGCTATCCGGGACAGGGGGCGAACACTGAAGCTTTCTTT.

This clonotype was seen a handful of times. The chain carries TRBV6-5 and TRBJ2-1; 8 bases are shared with TRBD2. Germline-derived CDR1 and CDR2 are MNHEY and SVGAGI. CDR3 size: 17 residues. The ends lost 0 bases at V and 1 base at J; junction bases unmatched: 5. CDR3 nucleotide sequence: TGTGCCAGCAGTTACTCAGGTTTAGCGGGATCCTACAATGAGCAGTTCTTC. It translates to CASSYSGLAGSYNEQFF.

The chain carries TRBV15 and TRBJ2-6; no definite D call. The germline gives CDR1 LNHNV, CDR2 YYDKDF (reference sequence). V lost 4 bases and J lost 0, with 13 bases in between. The CDR3 extends over 17 amino acids. The DNA for the CDR3 is TGTGCCACCAGCACCTTTAGTGGGCTCTCTGGGGCCAACGTCCTGACTTTC. It is translated as CATSTFSGLSGANVLTF. Complete variable domain (other parts from reference TRBV15 and TRBJ2-6): DAMVIQNPRYQVTQFGKPVTLSCSQTLNHNVMYWYQQKSSQAPKLLFHYYDKDFNNEADTPDNFQSRRPNTSFCFLDIRSPGLGDTAMYLCATSTFSGLSGANVLTFGAGSRLTVL.

This clonotype has more than one count but fewer than ten. The gene calls are TRBV7-9 and TRBJ2-7; TRBD1 aligns across 7 bases. After removal of 0 bases from V and 1 base from J, the junction contained 3 bases not matched to a gene. Germline V gene lookup returns CDR1 SEHNR and CDR2 FQNEAQ (reference sequence). This CDR3 has 15 amino acids. The CDR3 here is CASSLAGDRSYEQYF. CDR3 sequence (DNA): TGTGCCAGCAGCTTAGCCGGGGACAGATCCTACGAGCAGTACTTC.